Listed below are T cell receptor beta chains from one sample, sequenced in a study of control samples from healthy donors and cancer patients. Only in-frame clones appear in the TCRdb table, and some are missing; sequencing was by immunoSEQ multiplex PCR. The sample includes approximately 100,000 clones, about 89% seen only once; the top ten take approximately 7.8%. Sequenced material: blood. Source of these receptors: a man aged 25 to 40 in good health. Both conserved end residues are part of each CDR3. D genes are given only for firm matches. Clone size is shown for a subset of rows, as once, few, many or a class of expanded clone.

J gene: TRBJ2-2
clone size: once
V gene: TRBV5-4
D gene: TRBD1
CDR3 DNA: TGTGCCAGCAGCTTCCGGACAGGGGCCCCCGGGGAGCTGTTTTTT
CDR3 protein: CASSFRTGAPGELFF

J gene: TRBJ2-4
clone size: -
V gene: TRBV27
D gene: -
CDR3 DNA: TGTGCCAGCAGTTTACAGGGGATAGCCAAAAACATTCAGTACTTC
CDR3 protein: CASSLQGIAKNIQYF

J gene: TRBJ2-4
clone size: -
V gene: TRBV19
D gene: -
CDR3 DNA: TGTGCCAGTAGTATATCGGGACAAGGAAGAAACATTCAGTACTTC
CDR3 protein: CASSISGQGRNIQYF

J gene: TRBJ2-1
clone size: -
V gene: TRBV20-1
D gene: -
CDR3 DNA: TGCAGTGCTACCTGGATGGATGAGCAGTTCTTC
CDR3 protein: CSATWMDEQFF

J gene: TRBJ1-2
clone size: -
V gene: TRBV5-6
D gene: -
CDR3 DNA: TGTGCCAGCAGCTTGGCCGGGGCAGATGGCTACACCTTC
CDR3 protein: CASSLAGADGYTF

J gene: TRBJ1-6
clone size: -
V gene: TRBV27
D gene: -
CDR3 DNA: TGTGCCAGCAGTTTAGTGGGGAATTCACCCCTCCACTTT
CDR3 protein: CASSLVGNSPLHF

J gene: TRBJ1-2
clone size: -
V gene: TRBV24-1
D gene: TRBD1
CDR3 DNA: TGTGCCACCAGTGCCATCGACAGGGTCGGGGGCTACACCTTC
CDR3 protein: CATSAIDRVGGYTF

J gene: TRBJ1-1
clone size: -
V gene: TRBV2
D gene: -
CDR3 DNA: TGTGCCAGCAGGAGGGGAAAACTAACGAACACTGAAGCTTTCTTT
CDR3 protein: CASRRGKLTNTEAFF

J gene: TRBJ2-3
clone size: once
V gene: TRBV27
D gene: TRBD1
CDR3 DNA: TGTGCCAGCAGGGGACAGGGCCGAGGGGGCGGTACGCAGTATTTT
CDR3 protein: CASRGQGRGGGTQYF

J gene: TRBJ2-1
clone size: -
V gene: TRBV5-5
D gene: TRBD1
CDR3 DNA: TGTGCCAGCAGCTCGGACAGGGGGAATGAGCAGTTCTTC
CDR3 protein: CASSSDRGNEQFF

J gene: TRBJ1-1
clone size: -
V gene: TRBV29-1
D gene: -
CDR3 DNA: TGCAGCGTTTTAGAAGACAGGCTGAACACTGAAGCTTTCTTT
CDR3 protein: CSVLEDRLNTEAFF

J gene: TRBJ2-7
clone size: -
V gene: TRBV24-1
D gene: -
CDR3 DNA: TGTGCCACCAGTGATTTAGGGGACACCCACGAGCAGTACTTC
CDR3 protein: CATSDLGDTHEQYF

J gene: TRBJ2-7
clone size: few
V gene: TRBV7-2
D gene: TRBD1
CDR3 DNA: TGTGCCAGCAGTTCCTTCAGGGGGCAGGGCGAGCAGTACTTC
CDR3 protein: CASSSFRGQGEQYF

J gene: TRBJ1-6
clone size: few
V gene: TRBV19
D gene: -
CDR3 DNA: TGTGCCAGTAGCCTCGAGACGGATTATTCACCCCTCCACTTT
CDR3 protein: CASSLETDYSPLHF

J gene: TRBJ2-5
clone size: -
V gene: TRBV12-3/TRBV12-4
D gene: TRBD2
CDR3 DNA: TGTGCCAGCAGTCAGCGGGGGGAAGAGACCCAGTACTTC
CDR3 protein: CASSQRGEETQYF

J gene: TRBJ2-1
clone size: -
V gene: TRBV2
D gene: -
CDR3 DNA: TGTGCCAGTCCCGCGTACAATGAGCAGTTCTTC
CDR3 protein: CASPAYNEQFF

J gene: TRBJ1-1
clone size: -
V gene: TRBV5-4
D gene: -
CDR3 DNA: TGTGCCAGCAGCAGGGGGGGAGCTAACACTGAAGCTTTCTTT
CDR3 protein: CASSRGGANTEAFF

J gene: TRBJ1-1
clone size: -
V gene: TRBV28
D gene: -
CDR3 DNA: TGTGCCAGCAGCCCTACCTCGGCAGGCAACACTGAAGCTTTCTTT
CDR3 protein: CASSPTSAGNTEAFF

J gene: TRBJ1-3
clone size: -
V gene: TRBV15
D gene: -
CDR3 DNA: TGTGCCACCAGCAGAGATAGGGGTTCTGGAAACACCATATATTTT
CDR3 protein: CATSRDRGSGNTIYF

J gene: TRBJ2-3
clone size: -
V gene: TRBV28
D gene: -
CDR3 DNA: TGTGCCAGCAGCGGACGGCCCCGCACAGATACGCAGTATTTT
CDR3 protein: CASSGRPRTDTQYF

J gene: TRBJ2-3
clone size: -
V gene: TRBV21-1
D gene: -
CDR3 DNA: TGTGCCAGCAGCAAATCCCAGCGGGAGTTAGATACGCAGTATTTT
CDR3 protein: CASSKSQRELDTQYF

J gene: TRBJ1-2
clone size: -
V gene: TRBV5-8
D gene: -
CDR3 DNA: TGTGCCAGCAGCCCGTTTCTTAGCTGGGACCCTAAAGGCTACACCTTC
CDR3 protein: CASSPFLSWDPKGYTF

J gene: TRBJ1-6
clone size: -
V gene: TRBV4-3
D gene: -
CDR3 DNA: TGCGCCAGCAGCCAAGGGGATCCTACCGTTAATTCACCCCTCCACTTT
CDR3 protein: CASSQGDPTVNSPLHF

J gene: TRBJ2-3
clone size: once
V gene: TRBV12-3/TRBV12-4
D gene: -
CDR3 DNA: TGTGCCAGCAGTCCTCGGGCGGGGGATACGCAGTATTTT
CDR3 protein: CASSPRAGDTQYF

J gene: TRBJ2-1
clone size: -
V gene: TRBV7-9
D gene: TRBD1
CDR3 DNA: TGTGCCAGCAGCTTTAACAGGGGGAGAGAGGATGAGCAGTTCTTC
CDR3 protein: CASSFNRGREDEQFF

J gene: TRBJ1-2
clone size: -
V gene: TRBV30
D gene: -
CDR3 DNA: TGTGCCTGGAGACCCGACATCTATGGCTACACCTTC
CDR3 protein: CAWRPDIYGYTF

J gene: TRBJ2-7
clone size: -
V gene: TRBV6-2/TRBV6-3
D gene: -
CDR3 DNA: TGTGCCAGCAGCCTAATGGTCGGATCAAACGAGCAGTACTTC
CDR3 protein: CASSLMVGSNEQYF

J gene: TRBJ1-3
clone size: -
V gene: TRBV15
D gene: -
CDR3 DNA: TGTGCCACCAGCAGAGAAGTAGGCGCGCGAGGTGGAAACACCATATATTTT
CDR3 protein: CATSREVGARGGNTIYF

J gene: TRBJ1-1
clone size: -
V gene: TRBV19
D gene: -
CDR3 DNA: TGTGCCAGTAGTATCCAGGGACTTGGCGCTTTCTTT
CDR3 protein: CASSIQGLGAFF

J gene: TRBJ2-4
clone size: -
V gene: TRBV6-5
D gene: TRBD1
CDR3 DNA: TGTGCCAGCAGTTTACAGGGGGCCAAAAACATTCAGTACTTC
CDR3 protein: CASSLQGAKNIQYF

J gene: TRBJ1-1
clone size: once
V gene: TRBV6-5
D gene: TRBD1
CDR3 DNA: TGTGCCAGCAGTAACTCCGGGGTGACAGGGGGCCGTGAAGCTTTCTTT
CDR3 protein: CASSNSGVTGGREAFF

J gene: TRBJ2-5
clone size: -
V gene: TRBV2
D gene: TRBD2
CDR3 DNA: TGTGCCAGCAGGAAACTAGCGGGGGGCCAAGAGACCCAGTACTTC
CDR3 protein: CASRKLAGGQETQYF

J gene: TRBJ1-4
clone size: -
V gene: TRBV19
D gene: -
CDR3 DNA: TGTGCCAGTAGTAGGCAGGCCCTTGGTGAAAAACTGTTTTTT
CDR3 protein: CASSRQALGEKLFF

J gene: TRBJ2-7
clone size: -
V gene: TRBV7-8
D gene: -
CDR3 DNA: TGTGCCAGCAGCGCCACCCCAAACCTAAACGAGCAGTACTTC
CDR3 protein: CASSATPNLNEQYF

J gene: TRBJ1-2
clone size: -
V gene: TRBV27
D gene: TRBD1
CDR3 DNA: TGTGCCAGCAGTCCCAACCCCGGGACAGGGGAAAATGGCTACACCTTC
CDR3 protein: CASSPNPGTGENGYTF

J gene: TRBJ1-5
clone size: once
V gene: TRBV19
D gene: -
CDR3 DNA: TGTGCCACCTCAGGGAAGAGCGGTCAGCCCCAGCATTTT
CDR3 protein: CATSGKSGQPQHF

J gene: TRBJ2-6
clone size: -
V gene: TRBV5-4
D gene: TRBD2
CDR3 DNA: TGTGCCAGCAGCGCATCATTGGGCGGGAGGGCCTCTGGGGCCAACGTCCTGACTTTC
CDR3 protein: CASSASLGGRASGANVLTF

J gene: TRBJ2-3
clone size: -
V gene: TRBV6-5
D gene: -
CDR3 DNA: TGTGCCAGCAGTCTAGCCCCTCGCACAGATACGCAGTATTTT
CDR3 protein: CASSLAPRTDTQYF

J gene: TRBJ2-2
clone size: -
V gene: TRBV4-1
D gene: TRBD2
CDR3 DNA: TGCGCCAGCAGCCACGCGACTAGCCGAGGCACCGGGGAGCTGTTTTTT
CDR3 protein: CASSHATSRGTGELFF

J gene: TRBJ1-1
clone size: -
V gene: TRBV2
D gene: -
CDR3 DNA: TGTGCCAGCATGGGGAACACTGAAGCTTTCTTT
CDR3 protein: CASMGNTEAFF

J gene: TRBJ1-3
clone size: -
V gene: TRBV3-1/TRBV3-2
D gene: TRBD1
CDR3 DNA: TGTGCCAGCAGCCGGGGGGGACAGGTGAGCTCTGGAAACACCATATATTTT
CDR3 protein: CASSRGGQVSSGNTIYF

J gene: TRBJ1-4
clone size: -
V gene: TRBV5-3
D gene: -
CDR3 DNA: TGTGCCAGAAGCTTGGTCGGAACCGATGAAAAACTGTTTTTT
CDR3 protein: CARSLVGTDEKLFF

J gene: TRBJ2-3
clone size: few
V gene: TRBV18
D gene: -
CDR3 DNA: TGTGCCAGCTCACCACGAATCCGGGGGGATACGCAGTATTTT
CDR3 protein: CASSPRIRGDTQYF

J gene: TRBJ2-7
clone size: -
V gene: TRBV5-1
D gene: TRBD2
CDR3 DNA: TGCGCCAGCAGCTTGGTCAGCGGGAGTTCGTACGAGCAGTACTTC
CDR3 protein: CASSLVSGSSYEQYF

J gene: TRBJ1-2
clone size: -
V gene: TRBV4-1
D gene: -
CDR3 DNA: TGCGCCAGCAGCCAAGATATAACAGGGTACTATGGCTACACCTTC
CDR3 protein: CASSQDITGYYGYTF

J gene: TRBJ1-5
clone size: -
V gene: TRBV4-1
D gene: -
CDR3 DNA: TGCGCCAGCAGCCGTCTACTAGGGAGCAATCAGCCCCAGCATTTT
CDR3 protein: CASSRLLGSNQPQHF

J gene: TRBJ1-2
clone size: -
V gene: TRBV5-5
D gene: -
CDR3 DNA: TGTGCCAGCACTCTTAATAATCAGGGTTATGGCTACACCTTC
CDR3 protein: CASTLNNQGYGYTF

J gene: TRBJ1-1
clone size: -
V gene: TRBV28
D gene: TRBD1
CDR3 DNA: TGTGCCAGCAGTTTAGACAGGGTCAGGACTGAAGCTTTCTTT
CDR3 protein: CASSLDRVRTEAFF

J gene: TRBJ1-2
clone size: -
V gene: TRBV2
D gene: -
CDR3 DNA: TGTGCCAGCAGTGTAATGCAGGGGCAGGGACTCACCTTC
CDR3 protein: CASSVMQGQGLTF

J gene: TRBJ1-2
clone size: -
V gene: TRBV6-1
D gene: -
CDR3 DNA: TGTGCCAGCAGTGAACGGTACAGGGAACGTGGTGGCTACACCTTC
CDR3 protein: CASSERYRERGGYTF

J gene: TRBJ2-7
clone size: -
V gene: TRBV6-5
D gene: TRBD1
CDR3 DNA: TGTGCCAGCAGTCGACAGGGGGAGCAGTACTTC
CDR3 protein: CASSRQGEQYF

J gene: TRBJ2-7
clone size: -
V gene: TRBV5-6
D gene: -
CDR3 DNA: TGTGCCAGCAGCTTGGGGCGGGACAGCTACGAGCAGTACTTC
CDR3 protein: CASSLGRDSYEQYF

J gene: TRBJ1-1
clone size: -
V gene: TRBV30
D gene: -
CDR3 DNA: TGTGCCTGGAGTGTAACCCGGTCTGAAGCTTTCTTT
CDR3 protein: CAWSVTRSEAFF

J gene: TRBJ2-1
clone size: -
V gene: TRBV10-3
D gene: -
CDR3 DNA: TGTGCCATCAGTGCTGAGGGGGGGGAGCAGTTCTTC
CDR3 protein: CAISAEGGEQFF

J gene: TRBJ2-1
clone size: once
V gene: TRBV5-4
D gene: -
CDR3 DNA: TGTGCCAGCAGCCCGGACAGCATCTCCTACAATGAGCAGTTCTTC
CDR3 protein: CASSPDSISYNEQFF

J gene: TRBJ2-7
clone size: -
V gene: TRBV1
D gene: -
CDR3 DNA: TGCACCAGCAGCCAAATCCCGGGACTAGCTCACCACTCCTACGAGCAGTACTTC
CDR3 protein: CTSSQIPGLAHHSYEQYF

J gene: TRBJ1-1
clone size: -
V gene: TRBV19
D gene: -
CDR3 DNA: TGTGCCAGTAGACTAGGACAGCCGAACACTGAAGCTTTCTTT
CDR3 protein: CASRLGQPNTEAFF

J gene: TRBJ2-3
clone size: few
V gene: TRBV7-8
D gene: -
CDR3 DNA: TGTGCCAGCTCCCCCCCCCGGGCAGATACGCAGTATTTT
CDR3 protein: CASSPPRADTQYF